The 17 T cell receptor beta chains in this list originate from one sample, sequenced in a study of blood T cells in healthy people across ages. PCR was performed a second time for about 6 to 12 cycles using a sample-barcoded 5' primer and a J-beta primer mix. Via MiXCR, TCRdb re-called the 5' RACE reads, giving one row per CDR3 protein. The sample contains hundreds of thousands of distinct CDR3 sequences, 58% of which appear only once. Input material: blood. Receptor source: a man aged 30 to 45 in good health.

The chain has TRBV6-2 or TRBV6-3 and TRBJ1-5; D gene uncertain. The CDR3 is 12 amino acids. Germline values: CDR1 MNHEY, CDR2 SVGEGT. Trimming removed 8 bases at V and 3 bases at J, with 8 bases between. CDR3 sequence reads: CASGHDNQPQHF. The CDR3 DNA reads as TGTGCCAGCGGGCACGACAATCAGCCCCAGCATTTT.

This clonotype was detected a few times. The chain recombines TRBV4-2 with TRBJ2-5; 9 positions agree with TRBD2. There are 15 residues in the CDR3. Per germline, CDR1 LGHNA and CDR2 YNFKEQ. V shed 1 base, J shed 4 bases, and the junction held 4 bases outside the gene matches. CDR3 protein: CASSQGGLAPETQYF. In nucleotides, the CDR3 is TGTGCCAGCAGCCAAGGGGGACTAGCCCCAGAGACCCAGTACTTC.

This clonotype was seen a few times. The V gene is TRBV7-2, the J gene TRBJ2-7; TRBD2 might be the D (6 bases). In germline, CDR1 is SGHTA, CDR2 FQGNSA. V lost 7 bases and J lost 4, with 20 bases in between. The CDR3 is made up of 15 amino acids. CDR3 protein: CASTLAGSVSYEQYF. CDR3 nucleotides: TGTGCCAGCACCTTGGCGGGGTCGGTCTCTTACGAGCAGTACTTC.

This clonotype occurred many times. The chain uses TRBV11-2 and TRBJ2-2; tentative D call: TRBD1 (6 bases). This CDR3 has 14 amino acids. V lost 4 bases to trimming and J lost 6 bases, with 12 bases between them. CDR1 and CDR2 from the germline V gene are SGHAT and FQNNGV. The CDR3 DNA sequence: TGTGCCAGCAGCTCGGCTGACAGGTCCGGGGAGCTGTTTTTT. Protein product: CASSSADRSGELFF.

V usage is TRBV3-1 and J usage is TRBJ2-1; 10 bases match TRBD2. The CDR3 is made up of 15 amino acids. Germline CDR1 LGHDT, CDR2 YNNKEL (reference sequence). Trimming at V came to 5 bases and at J to 7 bases, leaving 8 bases not matched to a gene. The CDR3 region is CASSTLAGVSNEQFF. For the CDR3, the DNA is TGTGCCAGCAGCACCCTAGCGGGAGTCAGTAATGAGCAGTTCTTC.

The rearrangement links TRBV27 to TRBJ2-5, with a weak D call TRBD1 (6 bases). The J call may be mistaken, given a closer DNA end match to TRBJ2-7. Germline CDR1 reads MNHEY; CDR2 reads SMNVEV (reference sequence). This CDR3 is 14 amino acids long. The CDR3 DNA follows: TGTGCCAGCAGTTTATCGACAGGCCCCTACGAGCAGTACTTC. As protein: CASSLSTGPYEQYF.

The chain joins TRBV10-3 to TRBJ2-5, with D unresolved. The V end was cut by 7 bases, the J end by 3 bases, with 9 bases between. This CDR3 has 12 residues. Germline-derived CDR1 and CDR2 are ENHRY and SYGVKD. The CDR3 nucleotides read TGTGCCATCAAGGGTTTGGAAGAGACCCAGTACTTC. This encodes CAIKGLEETQYF.

This sequence joins TRBV27 and TRBJ2-5; D possibly matches TRBD1 or TRBD2 (6 bases each). Germline V gives CDR1 MNHEY, CDR2 SMNVEV (reference sequence). V lost 5 bases, J lost 6 bases, and 13 bases lay in between. CDR3 length: 13 amino acids. In DNA form, the CDR3 reads TGTGCCAGCAGTCCGGGGGCGGGCCAGACCCAGTACTTC. Protein product: CASSPGAGQTQYF.

The rearrangement joins TRBV11-2 to TRBJ2-5, with a possible D match to TRBD1 (5 bases). The V end was cut by 0 bases, the J end by 3 bases, with 11 bases between. The CDR3 spans 15 residues. The germline CDR1 and CDR2 sequences are SGHAT and FQNNGV. CDR3 nucleotides: TGTGCCAGCAGCTTAGATGGGGCGGACGAAGAGACCCAGTACTTC. Its protein product is CASSLDGADEETQYF. The complete variable domain, with remaining parts taken from reference TRBV11-2 and TRBJ2-5, reads EAGVAQSPRYKIIEKRQSVAFWCNPISGHATLYWYQQILGQGPKLLIQFQNNGVVDDSQLPKDRFSAERLKGVDSTLKIQPAKLEDSAVYLCASSLDGADEETQYFGPGTRLLVL.

The V gene is TRBV10-3, the J gene TRBJ2-7; 7 bases fit TRBD2. This CDR3 has 15 residues. Germline CDR1 ENHRY, CDR2 SYGVKD. The J segment lost 3 bases and the V segment lost 7 bases, leaving 12 bases of the junction unmatched. CDR3 residues: CAINDYAGAGYEQYF. The DNA of the CDR3 is TGTGCCATCAACGACTATGCGGGAGCAGGCTACGAGCAGTACTTC.

There are a few counts of this clonotype. As DNA, the CDR3 is TGCAGCGTTGATGGACCCGGGGAGCTGTTTTTT. As protein: CSVDGPGELFF. V is TRBV29-1 and J is TRBJ2-2; unclear D gene. V lost 3 bases to trimming and J lost 6 bases, with 5 bases between them. Germline CDR1 SQVTM, CDR2 ANQGSEA. CDR3 length equals 11 residues.

The chain combines TRBV27 with TRBJ2-7; 7 bases align to TRBD1. The germline V gene has CDR1 MNHEY and CDR2 SMNVEV (reference sequence). J was trimmed by 6 bases and V by 2 bases; bases with no gene match: 4. The CDR3 is 13 amino acids. The CDR3 region has the DNA TGTGCCAGCAGTTTAGGGGACAGCCGCGAGCAGTACTTC. Translating gives CASSLGDSREQYF.

This clonotype was recorded only once. The chain links TRBV6-2 or TRBV6-3 to TRBJ2-1, with 11 bases fitting TRBD2. The V segment lost 5 bases and the J segment 10 bases; nucleotides outside the gene matches: 13. The CDR3 length is 16 residues. The germline gives CDR1 MNHEY, CDR2 SVGEGT. The CDR3 region is CASSTPLAGGSFEQFF. Here the CDR3 DNA reads TGTGCCAGCAGTACCCCCTTAGCGGGAGGGTCCTTCGAGCAGTTCTTC.

The chain combines TRBV10-3 with TRBJ1-2; 9 bases agree with TRBD1. Germline V gives CDR1 ENHRY, CDR2 SYGVKD. CDR3 length equals 13 residues. V gave up 7 bases and J gave up 10 bases; unmatched junction bases: 10. The CDR3 reads CAITPGQGKDYTF. Here the CDR3 DNA reads TGTGCCATCACCCCGGGACAGGGAAAGGACTACACCTTC.

In nucleotides, the CDR3 is TGCAGCGTTGAAATGAAGGGTGATGGCTACACCTTC. This encodes CSVEMKGDGYTF. This chain joins TRBV29-1 and TRBJ1-2, with D unresolved. The CDR3 is 12 residues long. Germline V gene lookup returns CDR1 SQVTM and CDR2 ANQGSEA. V lost 2 bases and J 6 bases, leaving 10 bases between the germline ends.

This clonotype was observed a few times. The rearrangement links TRBV10-3 to TRBJ2-1; 11 bases agree with TRBD2. The trim removed 3 bases at V and 6 bases at J, leaving 4 bases unmatched. The CDR3 contains 15 residues. Germline-derived CDR1 and CDR2 are ENHRY and SYGVKD. Here the CDR3 reads CAISDPLAGGNEQFF. CDR3 bases: TGTGCCATCAGTGACCCTCTAGCGGGAGGCAATGAGCAGTTCTTC.

This clonotype was detected a few times. The chain carries TRBV6-2 or TRBV6-3 and TRBJ2-4, with 8 bases identical to TRBD2. This CDR3 is built from 14 residues. Looked up from germline, CDR1 is MNHEY and CDR2 is SVGEGT. Trimming at V came to 8 bases and at J to 4 bases, leaving 7 bases not matched to a gene. The CDR3 nucleotides read TGTGCCAGCGCGGGAGGCTCCGCGAAAAACATTCAGTACTTC. Its translation: CASAGGSAKNIQYF.